Listed below are T cell receptor beta chains from one sample, sequenced in a study of shared clonotypes between healthy human individuals. Assay: immunoSEQ multiplex PCR; the TCRdb copy retains only in-frame clones and omits some. The table includes roughly 1.4 million clones, 97% to 99% detected once. Material: naive CD4+ T cells sorted from blood. Source of these receptors: a man under 40 in good health. CDR3s include the opening cysteine and the closing phenylalanine or tryptophan. Fields, in order: J gene, D gene, V gene, clone size, CDR3 DNA, CDR3 protein. D genes are given only for firm matches. Clone size is given for some rows only: seen once, a few or many times, or a class if the clone is expanded.

>TRBJ2-2|.|TRBV9|.
TGTGCCAGCAGCGCGAGCATCACCGGGGAGCTGTTTTTT
CASSASITGELFF
>TRBJ1-5|.|TRBV6-1|.
TGTGCCAGCAGTGTTGACAGGTCCAACAGGCCCCAGCATTTT
CASSVDRSNRPQHF
>TRBJ2-2|TRBD2|TRBV11-2|.
TGTGCCAGCAGATCTAAACCGGGACTAGCAGCTACCGGGGAGCTGTTTTTT
CASRSKPGLAATGELFF
>TRBJ2-6|.|TRBV19|.
TGTGCCAGTAGTATAGGGGGTGGTCGATCTGGGGCCAACGTCCTGACTTTC
CASSIGGGRSGANVLTF
>TRBJ2-2|.|TRBV9|once
TGTGCCAGCAGCGTAGAACCAGGGACCGCGAACACCGGGGAGCTGTTTTTT
CASSVEPGTANTGELFF
>TRBJ1-1|.|TRBV6-6|.
TGTGCCAGCAGCTCGACGGGTGAAGCTTTCTTT
CASSSTGEAFF
>TRBJ1-2|.|TRBV6-5|few
TGTGCCAGCAGTTACTCAAGGGGCAACTATGGCTACACCTTC
CASSYSRGNYGYTF
>TRBJ1-2|.|TRBV20-1|once
TGCAGTGCCGATCAGGGCTATGGCTACACCTTC
CSADQGYGYTF
>TRBJ2-1|TRBD1|TRBV7-2|.
TGTGCCAGCAGGTTAAGGGGGACAGGGCCCCACAATGAGCAGTTCTTC
CASRLRGTGPHNEQFF
>TRBJ2-1|TRBD2|TRBV4-2|.
TGTGCCAGCAGCCAAGCGACTAGCCAAGAGCTAAATGAGCAGTTCTTC
CASSQATSQELNEQFF
>TRBJ2-5|.|TRBV6-5|.
TGTGCCAGCAGGAAATGGGGGGGCCTAGAAGAGACCCAGTACTTC
CASRKWGGLEETQYF
>TRBJ2-3|TRBD1|TRBV5-1|once
TGCGCCAGCAGCAGGACAGGGGTTAGCACAGATACGCAGTATTTT
CASSRTGVSTDTQYF
>TRBJ2-3|.|TRBV7-2|.
TGTGCCAGCAGGGAGGCTAGCTCGCAGTATTTT
CASREASSQYF
>TRBJ2-2|TRBD1|TRBV5-1|.
TGCGCCAGCAGCCTCCGGGACAGGGAGTTCACCGGGGAGCTGTTTTTT
CASSLRDREFTGELFF
>TRBJ1-1|.|TRBV7-9|.
TGTGCCAGCAGCTTACAAGGGGATGCTTTCTTT
CASSLQGDAFF
>TRBJ2-4|.|TRBV6-6|.
TGTGCCAGCAGCGATAAAAACATTCAGTACTTC
CASSDKNIQYF
>TRBJ2-3|.|TRBV2|.
TGTGCCAGCAGTGAGGACCGTGCTAGCACAGATACGCAGTATTTT
CASSEDRASTDTQYF
>TRBJ2-3|TRBD2|TRBV7-2|.
TGTGCCAGCAGCCCTTACGGGTGGACTAGCGGGAGGAGGGCAGATACGCAGTATTTT
CASSPYGWTSGRRADTQYF
>TRBJ2-1|TRBD1|TRBV5-6|.
TGTGCCAGCAGCTTGGGATCTGTGACAGGGGGAATCAATGAGCAGTTCTTC
CASSLGSVTGGINEQFF
>TRBJ1-3|.|TRBV5-1|.
TGCGCCAGCAGCTCCGGGGCCGGGGGAAACACCATATATTTT
CASSSGAGGNTIYF
>TRBJ2-7|TRBD1|TRBV11-3|.
TGTGCCAGCAGCTTTGGGACAGATAAGCAGTACTTC
CASSFGTDKQYF
>TRBJ2-2|.|TRBV10-3|.
TGTGCCATCAGTGGGCTGACAACAGGGGAGCTGTTTTTT
CAISGLTTGELFF
>TRBJ1-3|.|TRBV7-9|.
TGTGCCAGCAGCCGATTAGCTGGAAACACCATATATTTT
CASSRLAGNTIYF
>TRBJ2-3|.|TRBV28|.
TGTGCCAGCAGTCCGAGGAGGGCCGGAGGTACAGATACGCAGTATTTT
CASSPRRAGGTDTQYF
>TRBJ2-3|TRBD2|TRBV7-9|.
TGTGCCAGCAGCCTTGGGGGAGGGCCCACAGATACGCAGTATTTT
CASSLGGGPTDTQYF
>TRBJ1-1|.|TRBV6-6|.
TGTGCCAGCAATCCCTTCCCTGAAGCTTTCTTT
CASNPFPEAFF
>TRBJ1-4|.|TRBV5-1|once
TGCGCCAGCAGCAGAGAGGCTGGTGCTAATGAAAAACTGTTTTTT
CASSREAGANEKLFF
>TRBJ2-2|.|TRBV7-2|.
TGTGCCAGCAGCCTAGGGGCGGGGATGAACACCGGGGAGCTGTTTTTT
CASSLGAGMNTGELFF
>TRBJ2-5|.|TRBV7-6|.
TGTGCCAGCAGCTTAAATCGGGGCACGGAGACCCAGTACTTC
CASSLNRGTETQYF
>TRBJ1-1|.|TRBV25-1|.
TGTGCCAGCAGTGAACCTCCCAGTGAAGCTTTCTTT
CASSEPPSEAFF
>TRBJ1-1|.|TRBV5-1|.
TGCGCCAGCAGCTTGGGCGCAGGCGGAGAAACTGAAGCTTTCTTT
CASSLGAGGETEAFF
>TRBJ2-7|TRBD1|TRBV11-2|.
TGTGCCAGCAGCTCAGGGACAGAACCGTCCTACGAGCAGTACTTC
CASSSGTEPSYEQYF
>TRBJ1-5|.|TRBV28|.
TGTGCCAGCAGGAAATCACAGGGTAGCAATCAGCCCCAGCATTTT
CASRKSQGSNQPQHF
>TRBJ2-1|TRBD2|TRBV7-2|once
TGTGCCAGCAGCGCTACTAGCGGTGGTTACAATGAGCAGTTCTTC
CASSATSGGYNEQFF
>TRBJ2-7|.|TRBV7-9|once
TGTGCCAGCAGCTTAGCGCTTGCCCCCCACGAGCAGTACTTC
CASSLALAPHEQYF
>TRBJ2-7|.|TRBV27|.
TGTGCCAGCAGGACCAGGGGGGATTCGTCCTACGAGCAGTACTTC
CASRTRGDSSYEQYF
>TRBJ1-5|TRBD1|TRBV28|.
TGTGCCAGCAGTGTTTTCTACAGGGGCCGGAATCAGCCCCAGCATTTT
CASSVFYRGRNQPQHF
>TRBJ2-6|.|TRBV25-1|.
TGTGCCAGCAGTACCATACAGGATACCAGCTCTGGGGCCAACGTCCTGACTTTC
CASSTIQDTSSGANVLTF
>TRBJ2-7|TRBD1|TRBV19|.
TGTGCCAGTATTTGCGGGACAGGGTCCTTCTACGAGCAGTACTTC
CASICGTGSFYEQYF
>TRBJ2-7|TRBD1|TRBV18|.
TGTGCCAGCGCTCTAGGACAGGGGGCAAATGAGCAGTACTTC
CASALGQGANEQYF
>TRBJ2-7|.|TRBV5-4|.
TGTGCCAGCAGCTTCAAGACAGTCTCCTACGAGCAGTACTTC
CASSFKTVSYEQYF
>TRBJ2-7|.|TRBV2|.
TGTGCCAGCAGCCTCCTAGTCTCCATCGACGAGCAGTACTTC
CASSLLVSIDEQYF
>TRBJ1-2|.|TRBV6-1|.
TGTGCCAGCAGTGAGGTCGTTAACTATGGCTACACCTTC
CASSEVVNYGYTF
>TRBJ2-7|.|TRBV10-3|.
TGTGCCATCAGTCCGACAGAATCCTACGAGCAGTACTTC
CAISPTESYEQYF
>TRBJ1-5|.|TRBV7-8|.
TGTGCCAGCAGCGCCGGCAGCAATCAGCCCCAGCATTTT
CASSAGSNQPQHF